Listed below are T cell receptor beta chains from one sample, sequenced in a study of blood T cell repertoires in COVID-19. This table comes from immunoSEQ multiplex PCR, and its TCRdb copy is limited to in-frame clones, with some not included. The profile shows about 50,000 clones, 90% of them singletons. Sequencing was done on a sample of peripheral blood. The receptors here all came from a human donor in a cohort sampled during active COVID-19. The CDR3 runs from the conserved cysteine through the conserved F or W. Each record gives: CDR3 protein, CDR3 DNA, J gene, V gene, D gene, clone size. A D gene is named only where the DNA matches it firmly. The listing skips clone size in some rows; elsewhere it reads once, few, many or a size class.

CDR3 protein: CAANRRAPNEAFF
CDR3 DNA: TGTGCCGCCAATAGGCGGGCGCCCAATGAAGCTTTCTTT
J gene: TRBJ1-1
V gene: TRBV28
D gene: .
clone size: .

CDR3 protein: CASSLPITGSGRTEAFF
CDR3 DNA: TGTGCCAGCAGCTTACCCATCACAGGATCCGGGAGGACTGAAGCTTTCTTT
J gene: TRBJ1-1
V gene: TRBV11-2
D gene: .
clone size: .

CDR3 protein: CASSKQGGEKLFF
CDR3 DNA: TGTGCCAGTAGCAAGCAGGGGGGTGAAAAACTGTTTTTT
J gene: TRBJ1-4
V gene: TRBV19
D gene: TRBD1
clone size: once

CDR3 protein: CASSRTGLSNQPQHF
CDR3 DNA: TGTGCCAGCAGTCGAACAGGGTTAAGCAATCAGCCCCAGCATTTT
J gene: TRBJ1-5
V gene: TRBV27
D gene: .
clone size: .

CDR3 protein: CASSATVPVVGELFF
CDR3 DNA: TGTGCCAGCAGCGCGACAGTCCCGGTCGTCGGGGAGCTGTTTTTT
J gene: TRBJ2-2
V gene: TRBV7-8
D gene: .
clone size: .

CDR3 protein: CAIRQDSVLNGYTF
CDR3 DNA: TGTGCCATCAGACAAGACAGCGTCCTAAATGGCTACACCTTC
J gene: TRBJ1-2
V gene: TRBV10-3
D gene: .
clone size: .

CDR3 protein: CASRPTGDTEAFF
CDR3 DNA: TGTGCCAGCCGCCCGACAGGGGACACTGAAGCTTTCTTT
J gene: TRBJ1-1
V gene: TRBV6-5
D gene: TRBD1
clone size: .

CDR3 protein: CASSPRKGERNEQYF
CDR3 DNA: TGTGCCAGCTCACCGAGAAAGGGGGAACGCAACGAGCAGTACTTC
J gene: TRBJ2-7
V gene: TRBV18
D gene: .
clone size: .

CDR3 protein: CASSRIGDTEAFF
CDR3 DNA: TGTGCCAGCAGCCGGATAGGAGACACTGAAGCTTTCTTT
J gene: TRBJ1-1
V gene: TRBV11-2
D gene: .
clone size: .

CDR3 protein: CASSQQRAYEKLFF
CDR3 DNA: TGTGCCAGCAGTCAACAGAGGGCCTATGAAAAACTGTTTTTT
J gene: TRBJ1-4
V gene: TRBV6-5
D gene: .
clone size: .

CDR3 protein: CASSFSRDYEQYF
CDR3 DNA: TGTGCCAGCAGCTTTTCTCGGGACTACGAGCAGTACTTC
J gene: TRBJ2-7
V gene: TRBV7-9
D gene: .
clone size: .

CDR3 protein: CASSLTGNSPLHF
CDR3 DNA: TGTGCCAGCAGCTTAACCGGGAATTCACCCCTCCACTTT
J gene: TRBJ1-6
V gene: TRBV7-3
D gene: .
clone size: .

CDR3 protein: CASSDGQGYNEQFF
CDR3 DNA: TGTGCCAGCAGTGACGGACAGGGATACAATGAGCAGTTCTTC
J gene: TRBJ2-1
V gene: TRBV6-4
D gene: TRBD1
clone size: medium-sized

CDR3 protein: CASSLVQNTEAFF
CDR3 DNA: TGTGCCAGCAGCTTAGTCCAGAACACTGAAGCTTTCTTT
J gene: TRBJ1-1
V gene: TRBV7-9
D gene: .
clone size: .

CDR3 protein: CASSPSSGNTIYF
CDR3 DNA: TGTGCCAGCAGTCCCAGCTCTGGAAACACCATATATTTT
J gene: TRBJ1-3
V gene: TRBV28
D gene: .
clone size: .

CDR3 protein: CASSLGLGREQYF
CDR3 DNA: TGCGCCAGCAGCTTGGGGCTAGGGAGGGAGCAGTACTTC
J gene: TRBJ2-7
V gene: TRBV5-1
D gene: .
clone size: .

CDR3 protein: CASSETSGTLFEQYF
CDR3 DNA: TGTGCCAGCAGTGAGACTAGCGGGACCTTATTCGAGCAGTACTTC
J gene: TRBJ2-7
V gene: TRBV2
D gene: TRBD2
clone size: .

CDR3 protein: CASSHLQGAEGYTF
CDR3 DNA: TGTGCCAGCAGTCACCTACAGGGCGCGGAGGGCTACACCTTC
J gene: TRBJ1-2
V gene: TRBV6-2/TRBV6-3
D gene: .
clone size: .

CDR3 protein: CATSRDRDEQYF
CDR3 DNA: TGTGCCACCAGCAGGGACAGGGACGAGCAGTACTTC
J gene: TRBJ2-7
V gene: TRBV15
D gene: TRBD1
clone size: .

CDR3 protein: CASNEGRADTQYF
CDR3 DNA: TGTGCCAGTAACGAGGGAAGGGCAGATACGCAGTATTTT
J gene: TRBJ2-3
V gene: TRBV19
D gene: .
clone size: once

CDR3 protein: CASSLSVGPGYTQYF
CDR3 DNA: TGTGCCAGCAGCTTAAGTGTCGGGCCGGGATATACGCAGTATTTT
J gene: TRBJ2-3
V gene: TRBV7-9
D gene: .
clone size: .

CDR3 protein: CASSSRGAQYF
CDR3 DNA: TGTGCCAGCAGTTCACGGGGAGCGCAGTACTTC
J gene: TRBJ2-7
V gene: TRBV28
D gene: .
clone size: .

CDR3 protein: CASSLSTDTQYF
CDR3 DNA: TGTGCCAGCAGCCTTAGCACAGATACGCAGTATTTT
J gene: TRBJ2-3
V gene: TRBV7-3
D gene: .
clone size: .

CDR3 protein: CASSLEQGNYGYTF
CDR3 DNA: TGCGCCAGCAGCTTGGAACAGGGCAACTATGGCTACACCTTC
J gene: TRBJ1-2
V gene: TRBV5-1
D gene: .
clone size: .

CDR3 protein: CASSAEGGTKNSPLHF
CDR3 DNA: TGTGCCAGCAGTGCAGAAGGGGGCACAAAGAATTCACCCCTCCACTTT
J gene: TRBJ1-6
V gene: TRBV2
D gene: TRBD1
clone size: once

CDR3 protein: CASSIGQGEKLFF
CDR3 DNA: TGTGCCAGTAGTATAGGGCAGGGAGAAAAACTGTTTTTT
J gene: TRBJ1-4
V gene: TRBV19
D gene: .
clone size: .

CDR3 protein: CASRLLRSTDTQYF
CDR3 DNA: TGTGCCAGCAGGCTACTAAGGAGCACAGATACGCAGTATTTT
J gene: TRBJ2-3
V gene: TRBV27
D gene: .
clone size: .

CDR3 protein: CATTPGEQYF
CDR3 DNA: TGTGCCACCACCCCGGGGGAGCAGTACTTC
J gene: TRBJ2-7
V gene: TRBV24-1
D gene: .
clone size: .

CDR3 protein: CASSPRVEDRENQPQHF
CDR3 DNA: TGTGCCAGCAGCCCCAGAGTAGAGGACAGGGAAAATCAGCCCCAGCATTTT
J gene: TRBJ1-5
V gene: TRBV7-8
D gene: TRBD1
clone size: .

CDR3 protein: CASSATGTGEPQHF
CDR3 DNA: TGCGCCAGCAGCGCGACCGGGACAGGGGAGCCCCAGCATTTT
J gene: TRBJ1-5
V gene: TRBV5-1
D gene: TRBD1
clone size: .

CDR3 protein: CASSQGGLAVYNEQFF
CDR3 DNA: TGTGCCAGCAGCCAAGGTGGACTAGCGGTATACAATGAGCAGTTCTTC
J gene: TRBJ2-1
V gene: TRBV3-1/TRBV3-2
D gene: TRBD2
clone size: .

CDR3 protein: CASSMTGATNEKLFF
CDR3 DNA: TGTGCCAGTAGTATGACAGGGGCAACTAATGAAAAACTGTTTTTT
J gene: TRBJ1-4
V gene: TRBV19
D gene: TRBD1
clone size: .

CDR3 protein: CAISHRGSIGELFF
CDR3 DNA: TGTGCCATCAGCCATCGTGGGAGCATCGGGGAGCTGTTTTTT
J gene: TRBJ2-2
V gene: TRBV10-3
D gene: .
clone size: .

CDR3 protein: CASRRTSGSSGANVLTF
CDR3 DNA: TGTGCCAGCAGGCGGACTAGCGGTAGCTCTGGGGCCAACGTCCTGACTTTC
J gene: TRBJ2-6
V gene: TRBV27
D gene: TRBD2
clone size: .

CDR3 protein: CASSPRADTQYF
CDR3 DNA: TGTGCCAGCAGTCCCCGAGCTGATACGCAGTATTTT
J gene: TRBJ2-3
V gene: TRBV28
D gene: .
clone size: .